What follows are 19 T cell receptor beta chains derived from one specimen sequenced in a study of CD8+CD57+ T cells in acquired aplastic anemia. CDR3 and TCR beta VDJ profiling relied on a genomic DNA template. TCRdb ran MiXCR on the reads and lists one entry per CDR3 protein. The sample records 150,000 to 200,000 distinct CDR3 sequences, just under 45% being singletons. Sequencing used sorted CD4+, CD8+, or CD8+CD57+ T cells (not recorded which) from PBMCs. The receptors here all came from a human donor in good health.

This clonotype was picked up many times. CDR3 coding DNA: TGTGCCAGCAGCTCTAGCTTCAGACTAGCGTCCTCCTACGAGCAGTACTTC. It yields the protein CASSSSFRLASSYEQYF. The V and J genes are TRBV7-8 and TRBJ2-7; 8 nucleotides match TRBD2. Germline V CDR1 and CDR2: SGHVS, FQNEAQ. After removal of 4 bases from V and 0 bases from J, the junction contained 11 bases not matched to a gene. The CDR3 extends over 17 amino acids.

This clonotype was found many times. The chain is built from TRBV5-6 and TRBJ2-2; perhaps TRBD1 as D (6 bases). CDR3 length: 15 amino acids. V dropped 0 bases and J dropped 4 bases, with 10 bases sitting between them. CDR1 is SGHDT, CDR2 YYEEEE, per germline. CDR3 DNA: TGTGCCAGCAGCTTGGGGGGGCGCACCACCGGGGAGCTGTTTTTT. Amino acid sequence: CASSLGGRTTGELFF.

This clonotype was detected only a few times. This sequence joins TRBV13 and TRBJ2-2, with D maybe TRBD1 (8 bases). This CDR3 spans 17 amino acids. Trimming took off 4 bases at V and 4 bases at J, with 19 bases between the two ends. From germline, CDR1 is PRHDT and CDR2 FYEKMQ (reference sequence). CDR3 coding DNA: TGTGCCAGCAGCTATGAGTACAGGGGGGGTTTCACCGGGGAGCTGTTTTTT. This encodes CASSYEYRGGFTGELFF. Together with reference TRBV13 and TRBJ2-2, the CDR3 gives the full variable domain: AAGVIQSPRHLIKEKRETATLKCYPIPRHDTVYWYQQGPGQDPQFLISFYEKMQSDKGSIPDRFSAQQFSDYHSELNMSSLELGDSALYFCASSYEYRGGFTGELFFGEGSRLTVL.

For this clonotype: A read error is possible here, since a much larger clone lies one base away. V and J are TRBV20-1 and TRBJ1-6, with 8 bases matching TRBD1. The trim removed 5 bases at V and 10 bases at J, leaving 16 bases unmatched. Germline-derived CDR1 and CDR2 are DFQATT and SNEGSKA (reference sequence). The CDR3 runs to 16 residues. The CDR3: CSASRVGQGGRSPLHF. The CDR3 DNA sequence: TGCAGTGCTTCTAGAGTAGGACAGGGCGGCCGATCACCCCTCCACTTT.

This clonotype was seen repeatedly, ten times or more. The CDR3 loop reads CATQAAVNEKLFF. The CDR3 DNA reads TGTGCCACACAGGCCGCGGTAAATGAAAAACTGTTTTTT. The chain has TRBV19 and TRBJ1-4, with a possible D match to TRBD1 (5 bases). CDR3 length: 13 residues. Trimming took off 10 bases at V and 5 bases at J, with 14 bases between the two ends. CDR1 and CDR2 (germline): LNHDA, SQIVND (reference sequence).

This chain joins TRBV9 and TRBJ2-1, with D hard to call. In germline, CDR1 is SGDLS, CDR2 YYNGEE. V dropped 3 bases and J dropped 5 bases, with 12 bases sitting between them. The CDR3 has 14 residues. CDR3 in amino acids: CASSDNALNNEQFF. The CDR3 coding sequence is TGTGCCAGCAGCGACAACGCCTTAAACAATGAGCAGTTCTTC. The complete variable domain, with remaining parts taken from reference TRBV9 and TRBJ2-1, reads DSGVTQTPKHLITATGQRVTLRCSPRSGDLSVYWYQQSLDQGLQFLIQYYNGEERAKGNILERFSAQQFPDLHSELNLSSLELGDSALYFCASSDNALNNEQFFGPGTRLTVL.

The chain uses TRBV18 and TRBJ1-2, with a tentative D call TRBD1 (5 bases). Germline loops: CDR1 KGHSH, CDR2 LQKENI. The CDR3 is made up of 14 amino acids. The germline V and J ends were trimmed by 3 bases and 4 bases, with 12 bases remaining between them. In nucleotides, the CDR3 is TGTGCCAGCTCACCGCCGACAGTGAGCTATGGCTACACCTTC. Translated, it gives CASSPPTVSYGYTF.

This clonotype has a count of ten or more. The rearrangement links TRBV5-4 to TRBJ1-2; the match to TRBD1 covers 7 bases. CDR1 and CDR2 from the germline V gene are SGHNT and YYREEE (reference sequence). Germline trimming cut 6 bases from V and 4 bases from J; bases unmatched to any gene: 9. The CDR3 runs to 14 residues. This CDR3 reads CASTLDRLIYGYTF. The CDR3 DNA reads TGTGCCAGCACCCTGGACAGGTTAATCTATGGCTACACCTTC. Supplemented by reference TRBV5-4 and TRBJ1-2, the full variable domain reads ETGVTQSPTHLIKTRGQQVTLRCSSQSGHNTVSWYQQALGQGPQFIFQYYREEENGRGNFPPRFSGLQFPNYSSELNVNALELDDSALYLCASTLDRLIYGYTFGSGTRLTVV.

The chain recombines TRBV9 with TRBJ1-4, with D hard to call. This CDR3 contains 13 residues. The germline V and J ends were trimmed by 3 bases and 8 bases, with 11 bases remaining between them. CDR1 SGDLS and CDR2 YYNGEE come from the germline V gene. The CDR3 protein is CASSAEGGEKLFF. CDR3 nucleotides: TGTGCCAGCAGCGCGGAGGGAGGAGAAAAACTGTTTTTT.

This clonotype was seen repeatedly, ten times or more. This rearrangement joins TRBV14 to TRBJ2-2; D is possibly TRBD1 (6 bases). The CDR3 extends over 15 amino acids. Trimming removed 1 base from V and 5 bases from J, with 11 bases in between. Germline values: CDR1 SGHDN, CDR2 FVKESK. The CDR3 spells CASSQVTGPTGELFF. CDR3 nucleotides: TGTGCCAGCAGCCAAGTGACAGGACCTACCGGGGAGCTGTTTTTT.

This clonotype was recorded many times. V and J are TRBV20-1 and TRBJ2-5; 9 bases agree with TRBD1. Germline V gene data show CDR1 as DFQATT and CDR2 as SNEGSKA (reference sequence). V dropped 3 bases and J dropped 2; count of bases not matched to a gene: 1. CDR3 size: 13 residues. CDR3 in DNA: TGCAGTGCTAGGGGACAGGGTCAAGAGACCCAGTACTTC. This translates into CSARGQGQETQYF.

This clonotype has a count of ten or more. The chain is built from TRBV7-2 and TRBJ2-3; no clear D. Germline V gene data show CDR1 as SGHTA and CDR2 as FQGNSA. Between the trimmed V and J ends, which lost 4 bases and 0 bases, there was a span of 5 bases. This CDR3 comprises 13 residues. Written as DNA, the CDR3 is TGTGCCAGCAGCTACGTTAGCACAGATACGCAGTATTTT. The encoded protein is CASSYVSTDTQYF.

This sequence joins TRBV20-1 and TRBJ2-1, with 9 bases matching TRBD2. Germline V gene data show CDR1 as DFQATT and CDR2 as SNEGSKA (reference sequence). The CDR3 sequence is 16 residues long. J gave up 3 bases and V 0 bases, and 6 bases lay outside the gene matches. The CDR3 protein is CSARDPSGGFYNEQFF. The CDR3 region has the DNA TGCAGTGCTAGAGATCCGAGCGGGGGGTTCTACAATGAGCAGTTCTTC.

This clonotype was seen more than once but under ten times. The CDR3 spells CASRGIAYSNQPQHF. CDR3 DNA sequence: TGTGCCAGCAGAGGAATAGCCTATAGCAATCAGCCCCAGCATTTT. The chain is built from TRBV2 and TRBJ1-5; no reliable D call. The CDR3 contains 15 residues. CDR1 is SNHLY and CDR2 is FYNNEI in the germline V gene. V was pared by 6 bases and J by 0 bases, with 12 bases between.

The chain carries TRBV7-2 and TRBJ2-7, with D perhaps matching TRBD1 or TRBD2 (5 bases each). Trimming cost V 6 bases and J 6 bases, with 12 bases left between them. CDR3 length: 12 amino acids. Germline CDR1 SGHTA, CDR2 FQGNSA. CDR3 loop: CASSLPGSEQYF. The DNA of the CDR3 is TGTGCCAGCAGTTTGCCAGGGAGCGAGCAGTACTTC.

The CDR3 DNA is TGTGCCAGCAGCCCGGACAGGTTGGCGAACACTGAAGCTTTCTTT. Protein: CASSPDRLANTEAFF. The chain uses TRBV27 and TRBJ1-1; TRBD1 agrees at 7 bases. Trimming removed 6 bases from V and 1 base from J; junction bases left unmatched: 8. Germline loops: CDR1 MNHEY, CDR2 SMNVEV (reference sequence). This CDR3 is built from 15 residues.

This sequence joins TRBV5-1 and TRBJ2-5; D remains ambiguous. Germline V CDR1 and CDR2: SGHRS, YFSETQ. Trimming removed 4 bases at V and 5 bases at J, with 18 bases between. The CDR3 length is 15 residues. CDR3 sequence: CASSKEPGPWETQYF. The CDR3, as DNA: TGCGCCAGCAGCAAGGAACCCGGGCCGTGGGAGACCCAGTACTTC.

The gene calls are TRBV11-1 and TRBJ2-3; 9 positions match TRBD2. The CDR3 consists of 16 residues. Germline CDR1 and CDR2: SGHAT and FQDESV (reference sequence). V shed 5 bases and J 4 bases; nucleotides not matched to a gene: 10. The CDR3 bases are TGTGCCAGCAGCCCAGCTACGCGGGAGGGGGCAGATACGCAGTATTTT. This gives the protein CASSPATREGADTQYF.

This chain links TRBV7-2 with TRBJ1-6, with D perhaps TRBD1 (6 bases). The CDR3 consists of 15 residues. Germline V CDR1 and CDR2: SGHTA, FQGNSA. Trimming removed 5 bases from V and 10 bases from J, with 18 bases in between. CDR3 protein: CASSVRGQGRSPLHF. CDR3 DNA sequence: TGTGCCAGCAGCGTGCGTGGTCAGGGGAGATCACCCCTCCACTTT.